The present entry profiles one T cell receptor (beta chain) with its context. Judged by frequency, this clonotype is medium-sized (0.01 to 0.1%); no count was given. The clone's antigen remains unknown. The data originate from a study of T cell clusters in autoimmune cytopenias (dated 2019 in TCRdb). As for the study more broadly: A median TRB sequencing depth of 50,000 or so reads per sample was reached, and a median of roughly 2,300 distinct TRB clonotypes per sample was obtained. The study was designed to test whether a disease-specific immune repertoire signature usable as a blood-based biomarker is carried by autoimmune cytopenia patients. TRB and IGH repertoires from peripheral blood were sequenced in autoimmune cytopenia patients at active disease and during treatment follow-up, with healthy, CLL and autoimmune hepatitis controls included alongside. Paper-wide results and their limitations: The cluster-lack signature was not observed for secondary cytopenia versus CLL, as the signature was apparently masked by the dominant lymphoma-associated repertoire. The GLIPH analysis suggested a lack of physiological T cell clusters in primary autoimmune cytopenia patients, since a few dozen clusters were exclusive to healthy donors whereas around 18 were exclusive to patients. The T cell clusters were defined only in silico, and the functional role of the clusters was left to be validated experimentally. Healthy donors had almost three times as many exclusive TRB clusters as active autoimmune hepatitis patients, a finding consistent with an autoimmunity-wide signature. The TRB repertoire shifts, including less even repertoires in secondary cytopenia and CLL, mostly reflected lymphoma bias and not autoimmunity.

TRB rearrangements were amplified by multiplex PCR following a touch-down protocol, with the TRB-A and TRB-B primer pools mixed in one tube. Two consecutive PCR reactions with Phusion HS II polymerase added Illumina adapters and sample indices to the amplicons. The amplicons were purified from gel with the NucleoSpin Gel and PCR Clean-up kit, after which the amplicons were quantified by Qubit and checked for quality on an Agilent 2100 Bioanalyzer. Libraries were sequenced on an Illumina MiSeq using 600-cycle, single-indexed, paired-end runs. In the original analysis: Alignment and assembly of TRB reads were performed with MiXCR version 2.1.12 and the default MiXCR reference library. A clone was defined by each unique CDR3 nucleotide sequence, and the analysis included only productive sequences with two or more reads. Repertoire diversity was assessed with alpha-parameterized diversity profiles (alpha 0 to 5), including the Shannon (alpha 1) and Simpson (alpha 2) indices, which were computed with an R script. Combinatorial TRB VJ usage was calculated with the tcR package and was compared between cohorts by principal component analysis performed with ade4. Using GLIPH, TCRbeta CDR3s were clustered on pairs of cohorts matched for age and read depth, and a Wilcoxon test was used to compare cluster frequencies. Following TCRdb reprocessing, every CDR3 protein sequence forms one entry, and DNA is not provided. V and J calls and clone size were set by TCRdb, not the authors. The table kept for this sample lists about 3,500 distinct CDR3 sequences. The ten largest clones take up 3% to 3.5% of the sample.

Per sample, 250 ng of peripheral blood genomic DNA, 35,000 to 40,000 genome equivalents, was used for TRB amplification. The CDR3 goes from the cysteine to the phenylalanine over 15 residues. No DNA is recorded. CDR1 and CDR2 are read off the germline V gene as KGHSH and LQKENI. This TCR came from a human donor with an autoimmune cytopenia or autoimmune hepatitis (not recorded which). Sequencing was done on a sample of peripheral blood. Rearrangement joined TRBV18 to TRBJ1-6; TCRdb designates TRBD1, a call that cannot be tested without DNA. The CDR3 is CASSPMKTGRSPLHF.